This is a list of T cell receptor beta chains from one sample in a study of molecular identifiers for immune sequencing clone quantification. A single record per CDR3 protein comes from TCRdb applying MiXCR to the PCR reads. The table shows about 500,000 distinct CDR3 sequences, with 20% to 25% occurring only once. Sequencing was carried out using naive CD8+ T cells from blood, with Jurkat cell RNA spiked in. These receptors all stem from a human donor in good health. Some libraries in this study had Jurkat cell RNA spiked in. CDR3s include the opening cysteine and the closing phenylalanine or tryptophan. A D gene is named only where the DNA matches it firmly. Rows give clone size only sometimes, using once, few, many, or a class for an expanded clone.

>few|TRBV10-3|TRBJ2-5|14|TRBD2
TGTGCCATCCAAGAGGGACTAGCAGGGGAGACCCAGTACTTC
CAIQEGLAGETQYF
>many|TRBV27|TRBJ2-3|11|.
TGTGCCAGCAGTTGGGGCGATACGCAGTATTTT
CASSWGDTQYF
>many|TRBV24-1|TRBJ2-3|12|.
TGTGCCACCAGGGGCAATGAACATACGCAGTATTTT
CATRGNEHTQYF
>.|TRBV27|TRBJ2-7|14|.
TGTGCCAGCAGTCCTAAGACCAGGGCCTACGAGCAGTACTTC
CASSPKTRAYEQYF
>many|TRBV6-5|TRBJ2-6|14|.
TGTGCCAGCAGCTACAGTTCTGGGGCCAACGTCCTGACTTTC
CASSYSSGANVLTF
>many|TRBV6-1|TRBJ2-7|14|.
TGTGCCAGCAGTGAATATGGGGGTCCCTACGAGCAGTACTTC
CASSEYGGPYEQYF
>.|TRBV20-1|TRBJ2-1|16|.
TGCAGTGCTGGAGCGGGCACGCGAGTGATGAGGAATGAGCAGTTCTTC
CSAGAGTRVMRNEQFF
>many|TRBV5-1|TRBJ2-5|15|TRBD1
TGCGCCAGAAAACCTCGGGGACAGGGGAAAGAGACCCAGTACTTC
CARKPRGQGKETQYF
>many|TRBV12-3/TRBV12-4|TRBJ2-2|15|.
TGTGCCAGCAGCTTGACTAGTAGCGACACCGGGGAGCTGTTTTTT
CASSLTSSDTGELFF
>few|TRBV10-3|TRBJ1-4|14|.
TGTGCCATCAGTGAGGGGGCCGGGCTGGAAAAACTGTTTTTT
CAISEGAGLEKLFF
>.|TRBV2|TRBJ2-5|14|.
TGTGCCAACAGTGAAGCCCAGGAGCAGGAGACCCAGTACTTC
CANSEAQEQETQYF
>few|TRBV27|TRBJ2-7|12|.
TGTGCCAGCGGGGGGGCCTTGTACGAGCAGTACTTC
CASGGALYEQYF
>many|TRBV4-1|TRBJ2-7|15|TRBD1
TGCGCCAGCAGCCAGGACGTAGGACAGGGTATCGAGCAGTACTTC
CASSQDVGQGIEQYF
>many|TRBV20-1|TRBJ2-3|15|.
TGCAGTGCTAATAACCGGGACTTTTACACAGATACGCAGTATTTT
CSANNRDFYTDTQYF
>many|TRBV6-2/TRBV6-3|TRBJ2-3|16|.
TGTGCCAGCAGTTCTCTTCCGGGGACGAAGATGGATACGCAGTATTTT
CASSSLPGTKMDTQYF
>.|TRBV4-1|TRBJ2-1|14|.
TGCGCCAGCAGCCAAGTGATAGGGATCAATGAGCAGTTCTTC
CASSQVIGINEQFF
>many|TRBV19|TRBJ2-7|14|.
TGTGCCAGTAGTACGCTCGGGAGACCCTACGAGCAGTACTTC
CASSTLGRPYEQYF
>.|TRBV9|TRBJ2-1|18|.
TGTGCCAGCAGCGTATGGGCTAGTGTCACCTCATCCTACAATGAGCAGTTCTTC
CASSVWASVTSSYNEQFF
>few|TRBV6-2/TRBV6-3|TRBJ1-1|15|TRBD1
TGTGCCAGCAGTTACCAGGGGGCCTTGAACACTGAAGCTTTCTTT
CASSYQGALNTEAFF
>many|TRBV5-4|TRBJ2-7|15|.
TGTGCCAGCAGCTTGGATCCGGGGTTGAGCTACGAGCAGTACTTC
CASSLDPGLSYEQYF
>many|TRBV15|TRBJ2-3|13|.
TGTGCCACCAGCAAGGGACTGCCAGATACGCAGTATTTT
CATSKGLPDTQYF
>many|TRBV29-1|TRBJ2-4|15|.
TGCAGCGTTGAGGGGCTACACCCCTATGGGGACATTCAGTACTTC
CSVEGLHPYGDIQYF
>few|TRBV13|TRBJ1-6|17|.
TGTGCCAGCAGCTTATTAAGGGAGGGAGCCTATAATTCACCCCTCCACTTT
CASSLLREGAYNSPLHF
>.|TRBV6-6|TRBJ2-1|17|TRBD1
TGTGCCAGCAGTTATACGGCGGGACAGGTTCTTGGCAATGAGCAGTTCTTC
CASSYTAGQVLGNEQFF
>many|TRBV7-9|TRBJ2-3|15|.
TGTGCCAGCAGTCCGACGGGCCCCCCTCATGGTACGCAGTATTTT
CASSPTGPPHGTQYF
>few|TRBV5-1|TRBJ2-3|15|.
TGCGCCAGCAGCTTGTTTGGCAGCCACACAGATACGCAGTATTTT
CASSLFGSHTDTQYF